These 27 T cell receptor beta chains were sequenced from one sample in a study of cytomegalovirus exposure and HLA in healthy donors. PCR used 60 Vbeta primers and 13 Jbeta primers. Libraries were prepared by immunoSEQ multiplex PCR; TCRdb keeps only in-frame clonotypes and omits some of them. The sample lists 150,000 to 200,000 clones, roughly 84% occurring once. Material: PBMCs. The receptors originated from a girl under three years old in good health and CMV-seronegative.

J is TRBJ1-6 and V is TRBV23-1; D is perhaps TRBD1 (6 bases). TRBV23-1 is annotated as an ORF whose role is uncertain. V was cut by 2 bases and J by 10 bases, with 12 bases left in between. The length of the CDR3 is 14 residues. This CDR3 is CASSQGGSLSPLHF. Here the CDR3 DNA reads TGCGCCAGCAGTCAAGGGGGCAGCCTGTCACCCCTCCACTTT.

The chain couples TRBV7-9 to TRBJ2-5, with a possible D match to TRBD2 (5 bases). Germline-derived CDR1 and CDR2 are SEHNR and FQNEAQ (reference sequence). V was cut by 3 bases and J by 6 bases, with 14 bases left in between. CDR3 length: 14 amino acids. The CDR3 loop is CASSFPGSGKTQYF. The DNA of the CDR3 is TGTGCCAGCAGCTTCCCCGGGTCGGGGAAGACCCAGTACTTC.

The genes are TRBV19 and TRBJ1-4; a weak D match, TRBD1 (5 bases). With 6 bases removed from V and 6 bases from J, the gap between germline ends came to 11 bases. CDR1 and CDR2 from the germline V gene are LNHDA and SQIVND (reference sequence). This CDR3 comprises 13 residues. The CDR3 bases are TGTGCCAGTAGGGGGGGATTCTATGAAAAACTGTTTTTT. This encodes CASRGGFYEKLFF.

The V call is TRBV2, the J call TRBJ2-4; TRBD2 agrees at 8 bases. Germline CDR1 and CDR2: SNHLY and FYNNEI. This CDR3 region has 13 residues. V shed 7 bases, J shed 8 bases, and the junction held 7 bases outside the gene matches. DNA for the CDR3: TGTGCCAGCATTGGACTAGCTGAGGACATTCAGTACTTC. It encodes CASIGLAEDIQYF. Filled out from reference TRBV2 and TRBJ2-4, the complete variable domain reads EPEVTQTPSHQVTQMGQEVILRCVPISNHLYFYWYRQILGQKVEFLVSFYNNEISEKSEIFDDQFSVERPDGSNFTLKIRSTKLEDSAMYFCASIGLAEDIQYFGAGTRLSVL.

The chain carries TRBV10-3 and TRBJ1-1, with 7 bases aligning to TRBD1. Germline CDR1 reads ENHRY; CDR2 reads SYGVKD. Germline trimming cut 3 bases from V and 0 bases from J; bases unmatched to any gene: 19. This CDR3 contains 20 residues. CDR3 residues: CAISDSGQKFPRLMNTEAFF. The CDR3 region has the DNA TGTGCCATCAGTGACTCGGGACAGAAATTCCCTAGGCTAATGAACACTGAAGCTTTCTTT.

J is TRBJ2-1 and V is TRBV5-4; TRBD2 agrees at 8 bases. The germline V gene has CDR1 SGHNT and CDR2 YYREEE (reference sequence). The CDR3 is 14 amino acids. V was clipped by 4 bases and J by 6 bases; unmatched bases: 6. For the CDR3, the DNA is TGTGCCAGCAGCCGGTTAGCGGGGCCCAATGAGCAGTTCTTC. Protein sequence: CASSRLAGPNEQFF.

DNA for the CDR3: TGCGCCAGCAGCCAAGAAAGGACAGGAACATACAATGAGCAGTTCTTC. This encodes CASSQERTGTYNEQFF. J is TRBJ2-1 and V is TRBV4-1; TRBD1 agrees at 7 bases. J was trimmed by 4 bases and V by 0 bases; bases with no gene match: 6. The germline CDR1 and CDR2 sequences are MGHRA and YSYEKL. The CDR3 spans 16 residues.

The chain employs TRBV5-8 and TRBJ2-7, with 10 bases that match TRBD1. This CDR3 is built from 16 residues. Germline CDR1 SGHTS, CDR2 YDEGEE. V gave up 1 base and J gave up 6 bases; unmatched junction bases: 10. The CDR3 DNA sequence: TGTGCCAGCAGCTTGTTACCGGGACAGGGGTCCGTCGAGCAGTACTTC. Translating gives CASSLLPGQGSVEQYF. The complete variable domain, with remaining parts taken from reference TRBV5-8 and TRBJ2-7, reads EAGVTQSPTHLIKTRGQQATLRCSPISGHTSVYWYQQALGLGLQFLLWYDEGEERNRGNFPPRFSGRQFPNYSSELNVNALELEDSALYLCASSLLPGQGSVEQYFGPGTRLTVT.

The chain employs TRBV4-1 and TRBJ2-1; 8 bases are shared with TRBD2. V trimming: 1 base; J trimming: 9 bases; junction bases outside the gene matches: 11. This CDR3 is built from 16 residues. Germline V gives CDR1 MGHRA, CDR2 YSYEKL. CDR3 sequence: CASSQVATSVGAEQFF. CDR3 DNA sequence: TGCGCCAGCAGCCAAGTAGCGACTAGCGTTGGGGCTGAGCAGTTCTTC.

The chain is built from TRBV6-1 and TRBJ1-5, with D unresolved. V gave up 4 bases and J gave up 4 bases, with 8 bases separating them. The CDR3 has 13 amino acids. Looked up from germline, CDR1 is MNHNS and CDR2 is SASEGT. The CDR3 spells CASSVGLNQPQHF. The CDR3 DNA reads as TGTGCCAGCAGTGTCGGTCTGAATCAGCCCCAGCATTTT.

The rearrangement links TRBV19 to TRBJ2-7; the match to TRBD2 covers 14 bases. Germline V gene lookup returns CDR1 LNHDA and CDR2 SQIVND (reference sequence). V trimming: 4 bases; J trimming: 9 bases; junction bases outside the gene matches: 8. The CDR3 contains 15 residues. The CDR3 DNA is TGTGCCAGTAGTACGCTTGGACTAGCGGGAGGACGGCAGTACTTC. This codes for CASSTLGLAGGRQYF.

This chain connects TRBV6-5 to TRBJ1-1; maybe TRBD1 (5 bases). The germline gives CDR1 MNHEY, CDR2 SVGAGI. V lost 6 bases, J lost 1 base, and 9 bases lay in between. CDR3 size: 13 residues. The CDR3 DNA reads TGTGCCAGCAGACCTACAGGGAACACTGAAGCTTTCTTT. It encodes CASRPTGNTEAFF.

The chain combines TRBV6-4 with TRBJ1-5; 7 nucleotides line up with TRBD1. Per the germline V gene, CDR1 is MRHNA and CDR2 is SNTAGT. CDR3 length equals 15 residues. J gave up 3 bases and V 9 bases, and 11 bases lay outside the gene matches. The CDR3 here is CARGQLLLINQPQHF. The CDR3, as DNA: TGTGCCAGGGGACAGTTACTGTTAATCAATCAGCCCCAGCATTTT.

V and J are TRBV7-9 and TRBJ2-1; 9 nucleotides agree with TRBD1. The germline V gene encodes CDR1 SEHNR and CDR2 FQNEAQ (reference sequence). The junction had 17 bases not matched to a gene; V was cut back by 4 bases and J by 4 bases. The CDR3 loop spans 19 amino acids. CDR3 in amino acids: CASSSRTGEGLGHYNEQFF. The CDR3 DNA reads TGTGCCAGCAGCTCGCGGACAGGGGAAGGTCTGGGACATTACAATGAGCAGTTCTTC.

The rearrangement links TRBV9 to TRBJ1-3; D gene ambiguous. CDR1 is SGDLS and CDR2 is YYNGEE in the germline V gene. With 5 bases removed from V and 0 bases from J, the gap between germline ends came to 12 bases. This CDR3 is built from 15 residues. Written as DNA, the CDR3 is TGTGCCAGCAGGAGAGGAGTAGGCTCTGGAAACACCATATATTTT. Protein sequence: CASRRGVGSGNTIYF.

CDR3 protein: CASSFGGLAGGPLETQYF. CDR3 in DNA: TGTGCCAGCAGCTTCGGGGGATTAGCGGGAGGGCCTCTGGAGACCCAGTACTTC. The genes are TRBV5-4 and TRBJ2-5, with 11 bases aligning to TRBD2. V was pared by 2 bases and J by 5 bases, with 14 bases of the junction left unmatched. This CDR3 comprises 18 residues. Germline lookup yields CDR1 SGHNT and CDR2 YYREEE (reference sequence).

The chain uses TRBV6-1 and TRBJ2-7, with TRBD1 as a possible D gene (5 bases). The germline V gene has CDR1 MNHNS and CDR2 SASEGT. V was shortened by 1 base and J by 2 bases, with 6 bases between the two germline ends. CDR3 size: 13 residues. The CDR3 reads CASSEGQTYEQYF. CDR3 nucleotides: TGTGCCAGCAGTGAAGGACAGACCTACGAGCAGTACTTC.

The V and J genes are TRBV2 and TRBJ1-1; D is undetermined. This CDR3 has 13 residues. CDR1 is SNHLY, CDR2 FYNNEI, per germline. The V gene lost 3 bases and the J gene lost 8 bases, with 13 bases spanning the gap. This CDR3 is CASSDFFVPEAFF. DNA for the CDR3: TGTGCCAGCAGTGACTTTTTTGTCCCCGAAGCTTTCTTT.

This sequence joins TRBV2 and TRBJ1-2; TRBD1 agrees at 8 bases. From germline, CDR1 is SNHLY and CDR2 FYNNEI. The V segment lost 4 bases and the J segment 3 bases; nucleotides outside the gene matches: 10. The CDR3 is 16 amino acids. The CDR3 bases are TGTGCCAGCAGTGCCCGGACAGGGCATGTATACTATGGCTACACCTTC. Residues: CASSARTGHVYYGYTF.

This rearrangement joins TRBV5-4 to TRBJ2-2; a possible D gene is TRBD2 (6 bases). Germline-derived CDR1 and CDR2 are SGHNT and YYREEE (reference sequence). CDR3 size: 18 residues. V was cut by 4 bases and J by 4 bases, with 23 bases left in between. CDR3 in DNA: TGTGCCAGCAGCCCCTCAGGAGGGGCTAGCGTGTCCACCGGGGAGCTGTTTTTT. Translation gives CASSPSGGASVSTGELFF.

The chain recombines TRBV21-1 with TRBJ1-2; the DNA was not compared with TRBD1, the D call given in the table. TRBV21-1 counts as a pseudogene. The CDR3 runs to 13 residues. Here the CDR3 reads CASKLVTGMGYTF. DNA for the CDR3: TGTGCCAGCAAGTTAGTGACAGGGATGGGCTACACCTTC.

This chain connects TRBV4-1 to TRBJ2-5, with D hard to call. The V and J ends lost 0 bases and 6 bases respectively, with 8 bases between them. Looked up from germline, CDR1 is MGHRA and CDR2 is YSYEKL. This CDR3 is built from 13 residues. The CDR3 is CASSQDPRKTQYF. The CDR3 DNA reads as TGCGCCAGCAGCCAAGACCCTAGGAAGACCCAGTACTTC.

This chain joins TRBV27 and TRBJ2-2, with 9 positions matching TRBD2. The CDR3 covers 16 residues. Trimming took 5 bases from V and 4 from J; bases not matched to a gene: 8. Germline assignment: CDR1 MNHEY and CDR2 SMNVEV (reference sequence). This chain's CDR3 is CASSEIAGVGTGELFF. In DNA form, the CDR3 reads TGTGCCAGCAGTGAAATAGCGGGAGTAGGCACCGGGGAGCTGTTTTTT.

The chain recombines TRBV23-1 with TRBJ1-5, with 8 positions matching TRBD1. TRBV23-1 qualifies as an ORF whose function is uncertain. CDR3 length: 18 residues. After removal of 8 bases from V and 1 base from J, the junction contained 16 bases not matched to a gene. CDR3 residues: CASPAHLPGQESNQPQHF. In DNA form, the CDR3 reads TGCGCCAGCCCTGCCCATCTACCGGGACAGGAAAGCAATCAGCCCCAGCATTTT.

The chain recombines TRBV29-1 with TRBJ1-2; TRBD1 agrees at 9 bases. V lost 1 base, J lost 4 bases, and 7 bases stayed unmatched. Per germline, CDR1 SQVTM and CDR2 ANQGSEA. This CDR3 spans 15 amino acids. The CDR3 region is CSVEGGQGGLYGYTF. CDR3 DNA sequence: TGCAGCGTTGAAGGGGGACAGGGAGGCCTCTATGGCTACACCTTC.

The V gene is TRBV9, the J gene TRBJ1-6; no clear D gene. CDR3 length equals 13 residues. The ends were cut back, 0 bases at V and 9 bases at J, with 7 bases in the middle. From germline, CDR1 is SGDLS and CDR2 YYNGEE. The CDR3, as DNA: TGTGCCAGCAGCGTAGATCGGGGTTCACCCCTCCACTTT. This translates into CASSVDRGSPLHF.

The chain couples TRBV7-9 to TRBJ2-5, with TRBD2 as a possible D gene (6 bases). The CDR3 extends over 15 amino acids. V was shortened by 5 bases and J by 4 bases, with 17 bases between the two germline ends. CDR1 SEHNR and CDR2 FQNEAQ come from the germline V gene (reference sequence). The CDR3 protein is CASSAPSSVGETQYF. Written as DNA, the CDR3 is TGTGCCAGCAGCGCGCCTTCTAGCGTCGGAGAGACCCAGTACTTC.